This T cell receptor (beta chain) came from a study of blood T cells in healthy people across ages. General study results and limits: Roughly linear age-related decline in beta diversity appeared, significant by age around 40. It was held that the diversity estimates obtained from one million T cells were underestimates.

Per germline, CDR1 SGHVS and CDR2 FQNEAQ. J gave up 12 bases and V 1 base, and 4 bases lay outside the gene matches. The CDR3 loop spans 13 amino acids. A J-beta primer mix and a sample-barcoded 5' primer were used in a second PCR of about 7 to 12 cycles. Each cDNA molecule was tagged by a template-switch adaptor with 12 random nucleotides. TCRdb called the 5' RACE reads again in MiXCR, with one record for every CDR3 protein. The sample includes around 870,000 distinct CDR3 sequences, around 30% of them seen just once. This clonotype showed up many times. The antigen remains unidentified. Sequencing used blood. The origin of this receptor is a woman older than 75 in good health. V gene TRBV7-8 combines with J gene TRBJ2-1, with 9 bases matching TRBD1. CDR3 DNA: TGTGCCAGCAGCTTAGGTGGGGACAGGGCGCAGTTCTTC. Translating it yields CASSLGGDRAQFF.